This is a list of T cell receptor beta chains from one sample in a study of T cell responses to AZD1222 COVID-19 vaccine. Sequenced by immunoSEQ multiplex PCR; TCRdb stores in-frame clones only, minus some. The repertoire holds some 170,000 clones, with 85% to 95% as singletons. The source was peripheral blood, collected on day 0 of AZD1222 vaccination. These receptor sequences come from an adult in good health. The CDR3 runs from the conserved cysteine through the conserved F or W. D genes are given only for firm matches. Size is omitted from some rows. Given values are once, few, many or a class for expanded clones.

d_call	clone_size	v_call	j_call	cdr3_aa	cdr3_nt
.	.	TRBV29-1	TRBJ1-2	CSVWAYYGYTF	TGCAGCGTTTGGGCGTACTATGGCTACACCTTC
TRBD2	.	TRBV2	TRBJ2-5	CASRLAVETQYF	TGTGCCAGCAGGCTAGCGGTCGAGACCCAGTACTTC
TRBD2	.	TRBV27	TRBJ2-3	CASSLSLAGGPRHTDTQYF	TGTGCCAGCAGTTTATCACTAGCGGGGGGGCCTCGGCACACAGATACGCAGTATTTT
.	once	TRBV15	TRBJ1-4	CATSIRSGNEKLFF	TGTGCCACCAGCATCCGCTCCGGTAATGAAAAACTGTTTTTT
TRBD1	.	TRBV5-5	TRBJ1-2	CASSESGTGNYGYTF	TGTGCCAGCAGCGAATCCGGGACAGGGAACTATGGCTACACCTTC
TRBD1	.	TRBV7-2	TRBJ1-1	CASSSRTGGGTEAFF	TGTGCCAGCAGCTCGCGAACAGGGGGCGGCACTGAAGCTTTCTTT
.	.	TRBV28	TRBJ1-5	CASTPASDKDNSNQPQHF	TGTGCCAGCACTCCTGCATCGGACAAGGACAATAGCAATCAGCCCCAGCATTTT
TRBD1	.	TRBV11-3	TRBJ1-2	CASRSGQGSGYTF	TGTGCCAGCAGATCGGGACAGGGAAGTGGCTACACCTTC
.	.	TRBV15	TRBJ2-1	CATSREGQEQFF	TGTGCCACCAGCAGGGAGGGACAGGAGCAGTTCTTC
.	.	TRBV20-1	TRBJ1-1	CSAKNRVAFF	TGCAGTGCGAAGAACAGGGTTGCTTTCTTT
.	.	TRBV5-1	TRBJ2-5	CASSLSPNQETQYF	TGCGCCAGCAGCTTGAGCCCTAACCAAGAGACCCAGTACTTC
.	.	TRBV5-1	TRBJ2-2	CASSALRATGELFF	TGCGCCAGCAGCGCCTTAAGGGCCACCGGGGAGCTGTTTTTT
.	.	TRBV7-9	TRBJ1-2	CASSLGVQLEYGYTF	TGTGCCAGCAGCTTAGGGGTACAGCTTGAATATGGCTACACCTTC
.	.	TRBV19	TRBJ1-5	CASSIYSPNQPQHF	TGTGCCAGTAGTATTTACTCCCCGAATCAGCCCCAGCATTTT
.	once	TRBV9	TRBJ1-3	CASSVGGTSGNTIYF	TGTGCCAGCAGCGTAGGGGGGACCTCTGGAAACACCATATATTTT
.	.	TRBV15	TRBJ1-1	CATSRESWGDMNTEAFF	TGTGCCACCAGCAGAGAATCTTGGGGGGATATGAACACTGAAGCTTTCTTT
.	.	TRBV11-3	TRBJ2-2	CASRLSPPSTGELFF	TGTGCCAGCCGCCTTTCCCCCCCTAGCACCGGGGAGCTGTTTTTT
.	.	TRBV4-1	TRBJ2-4	CASSQDDLLSGNKNIQYF	TGCGCCAGCAGCCAAGATGATCTGCTCTCAGGGAACAAAAACATTCAGTACTTC
.	.	TRBV27	TRBJ1-5	CASSSQGQPQHF	TGTGCCAGCAGTTCACAAGGCCAGCCCCAGCATTTT
TRBD1	.	TRBV6-2/TRBV6-3	TRBJ2-2	CASSYLRQGSTGELFF	TGTGCCAGCAGTTACTTGCGACAGGGGTCAACCGGGGAGCTGTTTTTT
.	.	TRBV3-1/TRBV3-2	TRBJ2-1	CASGGNHEQFF	TGTGCCAGTGGGGGTAACCATGAGCAGTTCTTC
TRBD1	.	TRBV10-2	TRBJ1-2	CASRGTGRGYGYTF	TGCGCCAGCAGGGGGACAGGGCGAGGCTATGGCTACACCTTC
.	.	TRBV19	TRBJ2-4	CASSNDLRLAKNIQYF	TGTGCCAGTAGTAACGACCTCCGCCTAGCCAAAAACATTCAGTACTTC
.	.	TRBV7-9	TRBJ2-7	CASSLAAREGEQYF	TGTGCCAGCAGCTTAGCCGCCAGGGAAGGCGAGCAGTACTTC
TRBD1	.	TRBV6-1	TRBJ1-5	CASSEAQGGQPQHF	TGTGCCAGCAGTGAAGCCCAGGGGGGTCAGCCCCAGCATTTT
.	.	TRBV18	TRBJ1-1	CASSSGVGITEAFF	TGTGCCAGCTCATCAGGGGTAGGGATCACTGAAGCTTTCTTT
TRBD1	.	TRBV7-2	TRBJ2-1	CASSLGTGSYNEQFF	TGTGCCAGCAGCTTGGGGACAGGGTCCTACAATGAGCAGTTCTTC
.	.	TRBV6-1	TRBJ2-1	CASSEAGGSYNEQFF	TGTGCCAGCAGTGAAGCGGGGGGCTCCTACAATGAGCAGTTCTTC
.	once	TRBV25-1	TRBJ2-2	CASSGVGQGNTGELFF	TGTGCCAGCAGTGGGGTCGGGCAGGGAAACACCGGGGAGCTGTTTTTT
TRBD1	once	TRBV7-9	TRBJ1-1	CASSLGQGGNTEAFF	TGTGCCAGCAGCTTAGGACAGGGTGGGAACACTGAAGCTTTCTTT
.	.	TRBV2	TRBJ2-5	CASRRPGTHQETQYF	TGTGCCAGCAGGAGACCCGGGACCCATCAAGAGACCCAGTACTTC
TRBD1	.	TRBV2	TRBJ1-1	CASQGQGLSEAFF	TGTGCCAGCCAGGGACAGGGATTATCTGAAGCTTTCTTT
.	.	TRBV19	TRBJ2-5	CASSIEVGAQEETQYF	TGTGCCAGTAGTATAGAGGTTGGGGCCCAGGAGGAGACCCAGTACTTC
.	.	TRBV27	TRBJ1-6	CASRGPHNSPLHF	TGTGCCAGCAGGGGACCTCATAATTCACCCCTCCACTTT
TRBD1	.	TRBV20-1	TRBJ1-1	CSASQWDRGTEAFF	TGCAGTGCTAGTCAGTGGGACAGGGGGACTGAAGCTTTCTTT
.	.	TRBV28	TRBJ1-1	CASSLVTTEAFF	TGTGCCAGCAGTTTAGTAACCACTGAAGCTTTCTTT
.	.	TRBV2	TRBJ1-5	CASSLRGYSNQPQHF	TGTGCCAGCAGCCTCAGGGGCTATAGCAATCAGCCCCAGCATTTT
TRBD1	.	TRBV18	TRBJ1-4	CASSPPGQMNEKLFF	TGTGCCAGCTCACCACCGGGACAGATGAATGAAAAACTGTTTTTT
.	.	TRBV11-3	TRBJ1-5	CASSLEEGQPQHF	TGTGCCAGCAGCTTAGAGGAGGGACAGCCCCAGCATTTT
.	.	TRBV30	TRBJ1-1	CAWSVSRNTEAFF	TGTGCCTGGAGTGTGTCCCGGAACACTGAAGCTTTCTTT
.	.	TRBV6-5	TRBJ1-6	CASSSDPALNSPLHF	TGTGCCAGCAGTTCGGATCCGGCTCTCAATTCACCCCTCCACTTT
TRBD1	.	TRBV18	TRBJ2-3	CASSPGDRVTDTQYF	TGTGCCAGCTCACCAGGGGACAGGGTTACAGATACGCAGTATTTT
.	.	TRBV5-6	TRBJ1-6	CASSPGGSEDSPLHF	TGTGCCAGCAGTCCCGGGGGTAGTGAAGATTCACCCCTCCACTTT
TRBD1	.	TRBV10-2	TRBJ1-5	CASSEGQGPYNQPQHF	TGCGCCAGCAGTGAGGGACAGGGCCCTTACAATCAGCCCCAGCATTTT
.	.	TRBV5-8	TRBJ1-2	CASSLRNSYNYGYTF	TGTGCCAGCAGCTTAAGGAACAGTTATAACTATGGCTACACCTTC
.	few	TRBV6-2/TRBV6-3	TRBJ2-2	CASSYIPTGIGELFF	TGTGCCAGCAGTTACATCCCGACGGGGATCGGGGAGCTGTTTTTT
.	once	TRBV3-1/TRBV3-2	TRBJ1-2	CASSQAPGDHGYTF	TGTGCCAGCAGCCAAGCCCCAGGGGACCATGGCTACACCTTC
.	.	TRBV4-1	TRBJ2-2	CASSPYETGELFF	TGCGCCAGCAGCCCTTACGAGACCGGGGAGCTGTTTTTT
TRBD1	.	TRBV4-3	TRBJ1-4	CASSQDQTGSREKLFF	TGCGCCAGCAGCCAAGATCAGACAGGGAGTAGGGAAAAACTGTTTTTT
.	.	TRBV6-5	TRBJ1-5	CASSYTGGQPQHF	TGTGCCAGCAGTTACACGGGCGGGCAGCCCCAGCATTTT
.	.	TRBV12-3/TRBV12-4	TRBJ1-4	CASSNAGTFLFF	TGTGCCAGCAGTAACGCCGGGACATTCCTGTTTTTT
TRBD1	once	TRBV6-2/TRBV6-3	TRBJ1-1	CASSSHRGRSMNTEAFF	TGTGCCAGCAGTTCCCACAGGGGAAGGAGCATGAACACTGAAGCTTTCTTT